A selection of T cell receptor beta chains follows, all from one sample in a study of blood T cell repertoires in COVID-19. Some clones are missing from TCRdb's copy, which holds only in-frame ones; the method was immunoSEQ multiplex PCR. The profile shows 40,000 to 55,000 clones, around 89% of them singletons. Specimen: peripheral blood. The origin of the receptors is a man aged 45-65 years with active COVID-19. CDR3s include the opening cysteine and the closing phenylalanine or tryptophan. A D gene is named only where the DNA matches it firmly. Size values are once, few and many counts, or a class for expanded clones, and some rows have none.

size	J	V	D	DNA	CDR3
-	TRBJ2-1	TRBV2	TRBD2	TGTGCCAGCAGTTTGACTAGCGGGAGGATTCGGGGGAGAAATGAGCAGTTCTTC	CASSLTSGRIRGRNEQFF
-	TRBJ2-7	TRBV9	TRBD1	TGTGCCAGCAGCCCGGGGACAGAGAGCTCCTACGAGCAGTACTTC	CASSPGTESSYEQYF
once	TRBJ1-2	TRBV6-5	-	TGTGCCAGCATCAACCAAAGGAGGGGGGGCGGTGGCTACACCTTC	CASINQRRGGGGYTF
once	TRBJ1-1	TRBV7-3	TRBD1	TGTGCCAGCAGTCTTAATCCAGGGGGCCATGAAGCTTTCTTT	CASSLNPGGHEAFF
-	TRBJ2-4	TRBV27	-	TGTGCCAGCGCCCATTCAGGGACCAAAAACATTCAGTACTTC	CASAHSGTKNIQYF
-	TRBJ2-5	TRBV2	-	TGTGCCAGCAGCGCGAACCTACAAGAGACCCAGTACTTC	CASSANLQETQYF
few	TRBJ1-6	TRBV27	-	TGTGCCAGCAGTTTAGGGGGGACCTATTCACCCCTCCACTTT	CASSLGGTYSPLHF
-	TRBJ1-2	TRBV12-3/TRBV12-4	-	TGTGCCAGCAGTTCGACAGCAATCTATGGCTACACCTTC	CASSSTAIYGYTF
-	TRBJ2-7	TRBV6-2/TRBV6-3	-	TGTGCCAGCAGTTACGGCGGGACCCTATACGAGCAGTACTTC	CASSYGGTLYEQYF
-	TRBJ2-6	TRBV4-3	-	TGCGCCAGCAGCCAAGATCGGCGGGCTGGGGCCAACGTCCTGACTTTC	CASSQDRRAGANVLTF
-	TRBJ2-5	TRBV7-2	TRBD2	TGTGCCAGCAGGTCTAGCGGCCAAGAGACCCAGTACTTC	CASRSSGQETQYF
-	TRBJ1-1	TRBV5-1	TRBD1	TGCGCCAGCAGACTGACAGGGGGCCGTACTGAAGCTTTCTTT	CASRLTGGRTEAFF
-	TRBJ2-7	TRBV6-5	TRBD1	TGTGCCAGCAGGCCTGGACAGGGCAGAAGCGAGCAGTACTTC	CASRPGQGRSEQYF
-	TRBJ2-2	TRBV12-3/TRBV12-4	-	TGTGCCATCTCGGACTCCTCCACCGGGGAGCTGTTTTTT	CAISDSSTGELFF
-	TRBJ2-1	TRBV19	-	TGTGCCAGTAACATACAGGGTCTCGATGAGCAGTTCTTC	CASNIQGLDEQFF
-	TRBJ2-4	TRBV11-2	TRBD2	TGTGCCAGCAGAAACGGGACTAGCGGGTGGAACATTCAGTACTTC	CASRNGTSGWNIQYF
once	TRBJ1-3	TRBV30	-	TGTGCCTGGAACAGGGCCGACAACTCTGGAAACACCATATATTTT	CAWNRADNSGNTIYF
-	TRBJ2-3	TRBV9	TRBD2	TGTGCCAGCACCGCTAGCGGGCGCAGCACAGATACGCAGTATTTT	CASTASGRSTDTQYF